This T cell receptor beta chain was recorded in a study of T cell changes during pregnancy in multiple sclerosis. This clone has just one count. V lost 4 bases, J lost 4 bases, and 5 bases lay in between. From germline, CDR1 is MNHNY and CDR2 SVGAGI (reference sequence). The CDR3 consists of 12 residues. Generated by immunoSEQ multiplex PCR, the TCRdb table keeps only in-frame clones and is missing some. The table lists approximately 20,000 clones, more than 80% of them singletons. This clonotype was sampled from a female donor in good health, enrolled as a control in a pregnancy study. The sample consisted of CD8+ T cells from peripheral blood mononuclear cells, taken in the third trimester of pregnancy. The rearrangement joins TRBV6-6 to TRBJ1-5; D gene unclear. Here the CDR3 DNA reads TGTGCCAGCAGTTTCACAAATCAGCCCCAGCATTTT. It yields the protein CASSFTNQPQHF.